A selection of T cell receptor beta chains follows, all from one sample in a study of shared T cell receptors in the human thymus. Clones were read by immunoSEQ multiplex PCR, and TCRdb kept only the in-frame ones, dropping some. The sample has 550,000 to 800,000 clones; roughly 88% are singletons. The sample was also linked to a second study, of human thymus T cells.

The specimen was thymocytes. Every receptor here comes from a girl younger than two with a congenital heart defect. Each CDR3 is given with its conserved first and last residue. A D gene is named only where the DNA matches it firmly. Size is stated for part of the rows, as once, few or many counts, or as a class when the clone is expanded.

DNA	CDR3	size	D	J	V
TGTGCCAGCAGTTACCCTAGCTCCCACGAGCAGTACTTC	CASSYPSSHEQYF	.	.	TRBJ2-7	TRBV6-5
TGTGCCAGCAGCTTGTTGGAGGTTCCTGAAGCTTTCTTT	CASSLLEVPEAFF	.	.	TRBJ1-1	TRBV5-6
TGTGCCAGCAGCCGCGACAGGAACACTGAAGCTTTCTTT	CASSRDRNTEAFF	.	.	TRBJ1-1	TRBV11-3
TGTGCCAGCAGCCCCGGGACTAGTCATGGCGAGCAGTACTTC	CASSPGTSHGEQYF	.	TRBD2	TRBJ2-7	TRBV5-4
TGCGCCAGCAGCCTCAAGGGTCGGGGAACCACCGGGGAGCTGTTTTTT	CASSLKGRGTTGELFF	.	.	TRBJ2-2	TRBV4-3
TGTGCCAGCAGCTTAAGTCCCAGGAGGGGGCGGGACGAGCAGTACTTC	CASSLSPRRGRDEQYF	.	.	TRBJ2-7	TRBV7-3
TGTGCCAGCAGCCCCGGGACAGGGGGCAATCAGCCCCAGCATTTT	CASSPGTGGNQPQHF	.	TRBD1	TRBJ1-5	TRBV5-4
TGTGCCAGCAGGTCAACTACTAGCGGGAGCTCCTACGAGCAGTACTTC	CASRSTTSGSSYEQYF	.	TRBD2	TRBJ2-7	TRBV2
TGTGCCAGTAATATCGGTCGGGACAGGGGACTCAATGAGCAGTTCTTC	CASNIGRDRGLNEQFF	.	TRBD1	TRBJ2-1	TRBV19
TGTGCCAGCAGCTCCCGCGGAGGGGACAGGGGGGGAAACTCCTCTGGGGCCAACGTCCTGACTTTC	CASSSRGGDRGGNSSGANVLTF	.	TRBD1	TRBJ2-6	TRBV9
TGCGCCAGCAGCCCACGATCCGGGGGCTATGGCTACACCTTC	CASSPRSGGYGYTF	.	.	TRBJ1-2	TRBV5-1
TGTGCTAGTGGTGAGGCCGGGAGGTTGAAAGAGACCCAGTACTTC	CASGEAGRLKETQYF	once	TRBD2	TRBJ2-5	TRBV12-5
TGTGCCAGCAGCTTAGAGGCTTCGGCACCAGATCCTAACTATGGCTACACTTTC	CASSLEASAPDPNYGYTF	once	.	TRBJ1-2	TRBV7-2
TGCGCCAGCAGCCAATCCTACTTCGATTGGACAGTTAATAGCAATCAGCCCCAGCATTTT	CASSQSYFDWTVNSNQPQHF	.	.	TRBJ1-5	TRBV4-1
TGTGCCAGCAGGTTCATCCCAGGGAAAGGCCAATGTGGCTACACCTTC	CASRFIPGKGQCGYTF	.	.	TRBJ1-2	TRBV7-2
TGTGCCAGTAGTCAGGGATACGAGCAGTACTTC	CASSQGYEQYF	.	.	TRBJ2-7	TRBV19
TGTGCCAGCAAGCAGGAGAACACTGAAGCTTTCTTT	CASKQENTEAFF	few	.	TRBJ1-1	TRBV6-1
TGTGCCAGCTCACCACCTTCCAGGTACAACTATGGCTACACCTTC	CASSPPSRYNYGYTF	.	.	TRBJ1-2	TRBV18
TGTGCCAGCAGCTTGGGCACAGGTTTAGGCTACGAGCAGTACTTC	CASSLGTGLGYEQYF	.	.	TRBJ2-7	TRBV5-6
TGCGCCAGCAGCCAAGGACCGGGGACAGCCGAAAAACTGTTTTTT	CASSQGPGTAEKLFF	.	TRBD1	TRBJ1-4	TRBV4-1
TGTGCCAGCAGCTTGGTTGGCGACAGCCCTACAATAGGGGCTGGCTACACCTTC	CASSLVGDSPTIGAGYTF	once	.	TRBJ1-2	TRBV5-8
TGTGCCAGCAGCTTAGTTAGCGGCAGGGGGCCTACTAAGAACACTGAAGCTTTCTTT	CASSLVSGRGPTKNTEAFF	.	TRBD1	TRBJ1-1	TRBV7-2
TGTGCTAGTGGTTTGGGACAGGGGAGTGTTGGCACAGATACGCAGTATTTT	CASGLGQGSVGTDTQYF	.	TRBD1	TRBJ2-3	TRBV12-5
TGTGCCAGTAGTATTAGGGCCAATTCCACAGGAGGGGGCGCGGGGGAAAAACTGTTTTTT	CASSIRANSTGGGAGEKLFF	.	TRBD1	TRBJ1-4	TRBV19
TGTGCCAGCAGTCTCCCCTTTGGACAGGGAGTAGGTTCCTACAATGAGCAGTTCTTC	CASSLPFGQGVGSYNEQFF	.	TRBD1	TRBJ2-1	TRBV28
TGTGCCAGCGGGCCAAGCTCTGGAAACACCATATATTTT	CASGPSSGNTIYF	.	.	TRBJ1-3	TRBV6-1
TGTGCCAGCAGCAGAGGGACTAGCGGGGGGTCGGAGACCCAGTACTTC	CASSRGTSGGSETQYF	.	TRBD2	TRBJ2-5	TRBV5-4
TGCGCCAGCAGCAGAGTAGCGGGTCCAAGCTCCTACGAGCAGTACTTC	CASSRVAGPSSYEQYF	.	TRBD2	TRBJ2-7	TRBV5-1
TGTGCCAGCAGCTTAGTCGCCCAGTTAAATGAAAAACTGTTTTTT	CASSLVAQLNEKLFF	.	.	TRBJ1-4	TRBV7-9
TGTGCCAGCCCCGGAGGGAGGGACCAGCCCCAGCATTTT	CASPGGRDQPQHF	.	.	TRBJ1-5	TRBV6-1
TGCACCAGCAGCCAAGCGGAGGGCTATGAGCAGTTCTTC	CTSSQAEGYEQFF	.	.	TRBJ2-1	TRBV1
TGTGCCATTCCAAAAACGCCGCCCGGGGACGAGCAGTACTTC	CAIPKTPPGDEQYF	.	.	TRBJ2-7	TRBV10-3
TGTGCCAGCAGCTCCCAATCGTGGTCGGGGAACACTGAAGCTTTCTTT	CASSSQSWSGNTEAFF	few	.	TRBJ1-1	TRBV7-9
TGTGCCAGCAGCTCCGGTGTCTACGAGCAGTACTTC	CASSSGVYEQYF	.	.	TRBJ2-7	TRBV7-8
TGCGCCAGCAGTGATGTCAGCGGGGGACAGCCGTTCTACGAGCAGTACTTC	CASSDVSGGQPFYEQYF	.	.	TRBJ2-7	TRBV10-2
TGTGCCAGCAGCTTACAGGGGGCCTACGAGCAGTACTTC	CASSLQGAYEQYF	once	TRBD1	TRBJ2-7	TRBV7-8
TGTGCTAGTGGTTTCGGTCCCGAGACTAGCGGGGGAGATACTGACAATGAGCAGTTCTTC	CASGFGPETSGGDTDNEQFF	.	TRBD2	TRBJ2-1	TRBV12-5
TGTGCCAGCAGCCCACTTACGGAGACCCAGTACTTC	CASSPLTETQYF	.	.	TRBJ2-5	TRBV13
TGTGCCAGCAGTTTATCCGGACAGGGTGTGACCGGGGAGCTGTTTTTT	CASSLSGQGVTGELFF	.	TRBD1	TRBJ2-2	TRBV27
TGCAGTGCTAGCAGTCGAAACATTCAGTACTTC	CSASSRNIQYF	once	.	TRBJ2-4	TRBV20-1
TGCGCCAGCAGCTTGGAGCATATGAACACTGAAGCTTTCTTT	CASSLEHMNTEAFF	.	.	TRBJ1-1	TRBV5-1
TGTGCCAGCAGCAGGGGCCCGGCTTCCTCCTACAATGAGCAGTTCTTC	CASSRGPASSYNEQFF	.	.	TRBJ2-1	TRBV4-2
TGTGCCAGAGAATCCCGGGGCGTGGGGGGTGAAAAACTGTTTTTT	CARESRGVGGEKLFF	.	.	TRBJ1-4	TRBV7-4
TGTGCCAGCAGCGTATCCGGGACTAGCGGGGGGAGGCAAGAGACCCAGTACTTC	CASSVSGTSGGRQETQYF	.	TRBD2	TRBJ2-5	TRBV9
TGTGCCAGCAGCTTGAGTGTGTGGGCGGGGAAAACCTCCTACAATGAGCAGTTCTTC	CASSLSVWAGKTSYNEQFF	.	.	TRBJ2-1	TRBV5-7
TGTGCCAGCAGCGTTAGGGGGAAAGGGGGCAATGAGCAGTTCTTC	CASSVRGKGGNEQFF	.	.	TRBJ2-1	TRBV9
TGTGCCAGCAGTGAAGCCCGTACAGGCTATAGCAATCAGCCCCAGCATTTT	CASSEARTGYSNQPQHF	.	.	TRBJ1-5	TRBV2
TGTGCCAGCAGCTACGACAATGATCGAAAGGAAATGAACACTGAAGCTTTCTTT	CASSYDNDRKEMNTEAFF	.	.	TRBJ1-1	TRBV5-6
TGTGCCAGCAGCTTGGTTCCGGGACAGGGTAACTATGGCTACACCTTC	CASSLVPGQGNYGYTF	.	TRBD1	TRBJ1-2	TRBV5-6
TGTGCCAGCAGCCCGGACAGGATGGCCGGGGAGCTGTTTTTT	CASSPDRMAGELFF	.	TRBD1	TRBJ2-2	TRBV27
TGCAGCGTTGTATCCGAGAATCAGCCCCAGCATTTT	CSVVSENQPQHF	.	.	TRBJ1-5	TRBV29-1
TGTGCCACCAGCAGCGCTGAGTTTACTACCCTACGGGACATTCAGTACTTC	CATSSAEFTTLRDIQYF	.	.	TRBJ2-4	TRBV15
TGTGCCAGCAGTGAAAGGTCGGGTGCCGGGGGAACTGAAGAGACCCAGTACTTC	CASSERSGAGGTEETQYF	.	.	TRBJ2-5	TRBV2
TGTGCCAGCAGCTTTCCGGGCCGGGACAGGGGTGCCGGGGAGCTGTTTTTT	CASSFPGRDRGAGELFF	.	TRBD1	TRBJ2-2	TRBV11-2
TGTGCCAGCAGGCCTAAGGACAGGGAAGCTTTCTTT	CASRPKDREAFF	.	TRBD1	TRBJ1-1	TRBV5-8
TGTGCCAGCAGAGGGGAGGGAGACGAAAAACTGTTTTTT	CASRGEGDEKLFF	.	.	TRBJ1-4	TRBV28
TGCGCCAGCAGCCCGGTGGCCCTAGCGGGCAAAGAGACCCAGTACTTC	CASSPVALAGKETQYF	.	TRBD2	TRBJ2-5	TRBV4-3